The rows below give T cell receptor beta chains drawn from one sample of a study of lymphopenia after photon versus proton radiotherapy. TCRdb keeps only in-frame clones here, not all; method: immunoSEQ multiplex PCR. The sample contains about 70,000 clones, about nine tenths of which appear only once. Specimen: peripheral blood, collected from a patient treated with photon-based radiotherapy. The source is a woman aged 40 to 55 with cholangiocarcinoma. The conserved cysteine and the conserved F or W are not part of the CDR3 here. The order of the fields is J gene, V gene, CDR3 protein.

j_call: TRBJ2-1; v_call: TRBV11-1; cdr3_aa: ASIGTQRDEQF
j_call: TRBJ1-5; v_call: TRBV2; cdr3_aa: ASRDRQGGNQPQH
j_call: TRBJ2-2; v_call: TRBV5-1; cdr3_aa: ASSFLTGVGTGELF
j_call: TRBJ2-1; v_call: TRBV7-6; cdr3_aa: ASSLTSGGRSYNEQF
j_call: TRBJ1-5; v_call: TRBV10-3; cdr3_aa: AISDLDRGNQPQH
j_call: TRBJ2-1; v_call: TRBV28; cdr3_aa: ASSLLGVSYNEQF
j_call: TRBJ2-7; v_call: TRBV5-4; cdr3_aa: ASSFTRAEEQY
j_call: TRBJ2-7; v_call: TRBV28; cdr3_aa: ASSPPRGEQY
j_call: TRBJ2-2; v_call: TRBV2; cdr3_aa: ASRLGGTGELF
j_call: TRBJ1-1; v_call: TRBV29-1; cdr3_aa: SVPDSGGSF
j_call: TRBJ2-5; v_call: TRBV30; cdr3_aa: AWRPGKETQY